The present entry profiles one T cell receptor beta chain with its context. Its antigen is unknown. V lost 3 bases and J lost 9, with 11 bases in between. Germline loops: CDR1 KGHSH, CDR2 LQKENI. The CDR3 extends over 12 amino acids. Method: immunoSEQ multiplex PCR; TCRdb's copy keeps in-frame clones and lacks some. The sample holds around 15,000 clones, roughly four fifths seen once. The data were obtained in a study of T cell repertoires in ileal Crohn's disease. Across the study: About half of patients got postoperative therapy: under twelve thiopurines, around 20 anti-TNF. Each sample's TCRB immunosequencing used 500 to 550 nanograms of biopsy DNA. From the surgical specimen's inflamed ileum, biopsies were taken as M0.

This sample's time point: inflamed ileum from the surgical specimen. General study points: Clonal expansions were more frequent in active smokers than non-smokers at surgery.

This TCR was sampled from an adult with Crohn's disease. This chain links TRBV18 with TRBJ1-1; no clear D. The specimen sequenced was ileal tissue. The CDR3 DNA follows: TGTGCCAGCTCACCCGGGTTAGGACAAGCTTTCTTT. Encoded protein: CASSPGLGQAFF.